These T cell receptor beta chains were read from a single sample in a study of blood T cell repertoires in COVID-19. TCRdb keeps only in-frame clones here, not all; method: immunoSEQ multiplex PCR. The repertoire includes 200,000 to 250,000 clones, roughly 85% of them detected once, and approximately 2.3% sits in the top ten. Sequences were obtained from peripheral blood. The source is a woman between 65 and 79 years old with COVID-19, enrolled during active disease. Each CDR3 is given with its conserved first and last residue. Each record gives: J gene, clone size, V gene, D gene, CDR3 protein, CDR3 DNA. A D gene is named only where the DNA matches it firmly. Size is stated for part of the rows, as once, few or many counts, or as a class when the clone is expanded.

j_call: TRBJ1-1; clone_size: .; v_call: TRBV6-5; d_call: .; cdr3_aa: CASSSNRENTEAFF; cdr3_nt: TGTGCCAGCAGTTCGAACAGGGAGAACACTGAAGCTTTCTTT
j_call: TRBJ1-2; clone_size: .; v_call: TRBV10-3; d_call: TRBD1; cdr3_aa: CAIGQEDGYTF; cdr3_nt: TGTGCCATCGGACAGGAGGATGGCTACACCTTC
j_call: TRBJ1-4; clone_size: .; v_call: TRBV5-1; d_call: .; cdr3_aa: CASSLRQGHEKLFF; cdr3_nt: TGCGCCAGCAGCTTGAGGCAGGGGCATGAAAAACTGTTTTTT
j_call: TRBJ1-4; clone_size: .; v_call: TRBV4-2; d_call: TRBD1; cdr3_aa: CASSQTGTGTNEKLFF; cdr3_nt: TGTGCCAGCAGCCAGACCGGGACAGGGACTAATGAAAAACTGTTTTTT
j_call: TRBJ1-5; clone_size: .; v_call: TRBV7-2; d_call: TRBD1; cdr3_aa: CASSTDRASNQPQHF; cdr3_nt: TGTGCCAGCAGCACCGACAGGGCTTCCAATCAGCCCCAGCATTTT
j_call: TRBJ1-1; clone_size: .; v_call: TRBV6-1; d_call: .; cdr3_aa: CASSDRGFTEAFF; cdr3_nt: TGTGCCAGCAGTGACAGGGGATTTACTGAAGCTTTCTTT
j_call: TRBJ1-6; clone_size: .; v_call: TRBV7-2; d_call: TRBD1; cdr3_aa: CASSSQRGRGDSPLHF; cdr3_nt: TGTGCCAGCAGTTCACAACGGGGCAGGGGGGATTCACCCCTCCACTTT
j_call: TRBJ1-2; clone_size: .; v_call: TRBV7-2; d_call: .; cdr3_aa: CASSRQQGNYGYTF; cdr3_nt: TGTGCCAGCAGCCGTCAGCAGGGGAACTATGGCTACACCTTC
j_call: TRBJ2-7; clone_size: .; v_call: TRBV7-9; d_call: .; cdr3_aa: CASSLAGGGWYEQYF; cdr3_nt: TGTGCCAGCAGCTTAGCGGGAGGAGGCTGGTACGAGCAGTACTTC
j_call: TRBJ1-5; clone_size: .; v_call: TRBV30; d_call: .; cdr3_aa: CAWSGALFQPQHF; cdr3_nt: TGTGCCTGGAGTGGGGCCTTATTCCAGCCCCAGCATTTT
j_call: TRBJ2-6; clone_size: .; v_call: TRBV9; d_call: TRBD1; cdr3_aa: CASSVEGTGVPGANVLTF; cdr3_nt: TGTGCCAGCAGCGTAGAAGGGACAGGGGTGCCAGGGGCCAACGTCCTGACTTTC
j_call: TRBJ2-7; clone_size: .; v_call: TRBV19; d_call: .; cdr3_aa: CASSNRVSYEQYF; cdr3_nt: TGTGCCAGTAGTAACCGGGTCTCCTACGAGCAGTACTTC
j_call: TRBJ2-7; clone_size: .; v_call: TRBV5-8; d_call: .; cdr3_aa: CASSPRARASYEQYF; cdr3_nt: TGTGCCAGCAGCCCTCGGGCGAGGGCCTCCTACGAGCAGTACTTC
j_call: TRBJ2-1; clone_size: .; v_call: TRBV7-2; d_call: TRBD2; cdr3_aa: CASSPTVAGGHNEQFF; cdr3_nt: TGTGCCAGCAGCCCGACTGTAGCGGGGGGCCACAATGAGCAGTTCTTC
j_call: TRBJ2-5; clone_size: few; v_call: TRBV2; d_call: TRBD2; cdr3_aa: CASSEPLAGETQYF; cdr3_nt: TGTGCCAGCAGTGAACCCCTAGCGGGAGAGACCCAGTACTTC
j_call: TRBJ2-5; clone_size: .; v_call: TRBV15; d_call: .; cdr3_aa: CATSRDRQETQYF; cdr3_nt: TGTGCCACCAGCAGAGACAGACAAGAGACCCAGTACTTC
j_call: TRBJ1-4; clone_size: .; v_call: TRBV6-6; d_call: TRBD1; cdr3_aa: CASSYGTAMNNEKLFF; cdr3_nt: TGTGCCAGCAGTTACGGGACAGCCATGAACAATGAAAAACTGTTTTTT
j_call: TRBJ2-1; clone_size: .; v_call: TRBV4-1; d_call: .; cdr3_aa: CASSQISRNNEQFF; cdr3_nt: TGCGCCAGCAGCCAAATTTCCAGAAACAATGAGCAGTTCTTC
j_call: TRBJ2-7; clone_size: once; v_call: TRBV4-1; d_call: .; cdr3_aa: CASSQSWGQEQYF; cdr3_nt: TGCGCCAGCAGCCAAAGCTGGGGGCAGGAGCAGTACTTC
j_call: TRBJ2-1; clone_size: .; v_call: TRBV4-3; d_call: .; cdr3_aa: CASSHFHLANNEQFF; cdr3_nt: TGCGCCAGCAGCCATTTTCATCTAGCAAACAATGAGCAGTTCTTC
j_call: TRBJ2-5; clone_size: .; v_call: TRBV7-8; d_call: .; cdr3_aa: CASSPLGPQETQYF; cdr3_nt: TGTGCCAGCAGCCCATTGGGGCCCCAAGAGACCCAGTACTTC
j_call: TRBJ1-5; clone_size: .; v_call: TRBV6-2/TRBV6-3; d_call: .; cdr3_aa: CASSYSRGSGNQPQHF; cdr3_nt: TGTGCCAGCAGTTACTCGAGAGGGTCAGGCAATCAGCCCCAGCATTTT
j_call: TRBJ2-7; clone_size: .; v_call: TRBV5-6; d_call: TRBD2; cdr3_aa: CASSLLLASYEQYF; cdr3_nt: TGTGCCAGCAGCTTGTTACTAGCGAGCTACGAGCAGTACTTC
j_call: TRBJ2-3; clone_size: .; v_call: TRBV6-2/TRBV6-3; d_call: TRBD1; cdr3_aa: CASSYRDRHTDTQYF; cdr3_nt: TGTGCCAGCAGTTACAGGGACAGGCACACAGATACGCAGTATTTT
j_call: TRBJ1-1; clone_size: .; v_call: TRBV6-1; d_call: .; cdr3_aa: CASSEIGQNTEAFF; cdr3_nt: TGTGCCAGCAGTGAAATTGGCCAGAACACTGAAGCTTTCTTT
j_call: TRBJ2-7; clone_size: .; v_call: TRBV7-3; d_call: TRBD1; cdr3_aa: CASSPTGTGGSEQYF; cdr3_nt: TGTGCCAGCAGCCCGACCGGGACAGGGGGTTCCGAGCAGTACTTC
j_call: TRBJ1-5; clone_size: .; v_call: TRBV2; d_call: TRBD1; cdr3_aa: CASSPGQGRPQHF; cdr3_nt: TGTGCCAGCAGCCCGGGACAGGGGAGGCCCCAGCATTTT
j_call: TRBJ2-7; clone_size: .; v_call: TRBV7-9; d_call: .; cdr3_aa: CASSLGFRGTYEQYF; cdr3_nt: TGTGCCAGCAGCTTAGGTTTTCGGGGGACCTACGAGCAGTACTTC
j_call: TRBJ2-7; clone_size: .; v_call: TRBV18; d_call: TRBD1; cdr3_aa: CASSPGTVPSEQYF; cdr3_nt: TGTGCCAGCTCACCGGGGACAGTTCCGTCCGAGCAGTACTTC
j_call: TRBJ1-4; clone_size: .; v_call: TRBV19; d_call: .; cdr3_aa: CASSIDRGANEKLFF; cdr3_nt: TGTGCCAGTAGTATAGACAGGGGAGCGAATGAAAAACTGTTTTTT
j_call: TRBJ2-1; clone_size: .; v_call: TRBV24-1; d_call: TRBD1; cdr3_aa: CATSDPGTGDNEQFF; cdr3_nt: TGTGCCACCAGTGATCCCGGGACAGGGGACAATGAGCAGTTCTTC
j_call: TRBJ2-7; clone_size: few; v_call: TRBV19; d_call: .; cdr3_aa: CASSTVTGLRSSYEQYF; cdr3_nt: TGTGCCAGTAGTACCGTCACAGGGCTAAGGAGCTCCTACGAGCAGTACTTC
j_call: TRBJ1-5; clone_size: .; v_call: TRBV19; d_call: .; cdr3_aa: CASSIRRQTSNQPQHF; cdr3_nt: TGTGCCAGTAGTATCCGGAGGCAGACTAGCAATCAGCCCCAGCATTTT
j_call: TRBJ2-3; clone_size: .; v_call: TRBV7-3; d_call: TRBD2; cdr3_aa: CASSLMASGAQSTQYF; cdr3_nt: TGTGCCAGCAGCTTAATGGCTAGCGGGGCCCAAAGCACGCAGTATTTT
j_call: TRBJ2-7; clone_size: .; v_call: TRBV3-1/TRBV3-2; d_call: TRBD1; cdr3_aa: CASSLGTGGEQYF; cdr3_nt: TGTGCCAGCAGCCTCGGGACAGGTGGCGAGCAGTACTTC
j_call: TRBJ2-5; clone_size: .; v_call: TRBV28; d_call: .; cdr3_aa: CATLGWGFLPKETQYF; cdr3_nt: TGTGCCACCCTAGGATGGGGCTTTTTACCAAAAGAGACCCAGTACTTC
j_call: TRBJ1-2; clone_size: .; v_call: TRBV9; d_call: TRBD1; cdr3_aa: CASSVGQGDYGYTF; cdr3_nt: TGTGCCAGCAGCGTTGGACAGGGGGACTATGGCTACACCTTC
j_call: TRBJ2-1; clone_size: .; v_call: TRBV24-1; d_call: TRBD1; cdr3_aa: CATSGGTGNNHEQFF; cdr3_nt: TGTGCCACCAGTGGGGGGACAGGGAATAACCATGAGCAGTTCTTC
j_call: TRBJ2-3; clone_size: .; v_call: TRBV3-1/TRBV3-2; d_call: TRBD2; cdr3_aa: CASSQDRRGTSGGTSTDTQYF; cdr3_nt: TGTGCCAGCAGCCAAGATCGTAGGGGGACTAGCGGGGGGACTAGCACAGATACGCAGTATTTT
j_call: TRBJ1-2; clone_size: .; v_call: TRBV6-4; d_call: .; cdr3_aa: CASSDDGANYGYTF; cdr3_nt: TGTGCCAGCAGTGACGACGGAGCTAACTATGGCTACACCTTC
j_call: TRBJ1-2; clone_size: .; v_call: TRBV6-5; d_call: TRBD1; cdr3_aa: CASSLQGAHYGYTF; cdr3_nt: TGTGCCAGCAGTTTACAGGGGGCACACTATGGCTACACCTTC
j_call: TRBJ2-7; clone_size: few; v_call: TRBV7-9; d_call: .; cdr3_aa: CASNLGSGRHEQYF; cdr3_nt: TGTGCCAGCAACTTAGGATCTGGGAGGCACGAGCAGTACTTC
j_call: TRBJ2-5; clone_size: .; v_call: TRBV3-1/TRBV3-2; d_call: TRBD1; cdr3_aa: CASSLQGVQETQYF; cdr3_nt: TGTGCCAGCAGCCTCCAGGGGGTCCAAGAGACCCAGTACTTC
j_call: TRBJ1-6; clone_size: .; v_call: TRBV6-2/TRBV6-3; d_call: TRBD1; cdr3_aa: CASSDTGTEVGYSPLHF; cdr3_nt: TGTGCCAGCAGTGACACCGGGACAGAGGTCGGTTACTCACCCCTCCACTTT
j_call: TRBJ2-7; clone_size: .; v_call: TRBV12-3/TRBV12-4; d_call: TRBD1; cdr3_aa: CASKGTGIWEQYF; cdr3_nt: TGTGCCTCCAAGGGGACAGGGATCTGGGAGCAGTACTTC
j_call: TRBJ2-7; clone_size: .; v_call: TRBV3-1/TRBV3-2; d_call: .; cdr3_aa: CASSPQESSPTFYEQYF; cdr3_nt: TGTGCCAGCAGCCCACAGGAGTCGTCCCCGACCTTTTACGAGCAGTACTTC
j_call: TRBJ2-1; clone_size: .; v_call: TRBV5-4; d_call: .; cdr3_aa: CASSGPDSYNEQFF; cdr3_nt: TGTGCCAGCAGCGGACCGGACAGCTACAATGAGCAGTTCTTC
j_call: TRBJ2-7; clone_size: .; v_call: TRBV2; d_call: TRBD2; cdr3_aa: CASAFSGLAGYEQYF; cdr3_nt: TGTGCCAGCGCCTTCTCCGGGCTAGCGGGCTACGAGCAGTACTTC
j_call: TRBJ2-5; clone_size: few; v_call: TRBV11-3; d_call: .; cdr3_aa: CASSFTGIETQYF; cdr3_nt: TGTGCCAGCAGCTTTACAGGGATTGAGACCCAGTACTTC
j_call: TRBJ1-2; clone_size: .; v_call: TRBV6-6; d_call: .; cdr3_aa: CASTVQGWNYGYTF; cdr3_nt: TGTGCCAGCACCGTACAGGGTTGGAACTATGGCTACACCTTC